This T cell receptor (beta chain) was identified in a study of blood T cell repertoires in COVID-19. Across the study: T cells, B-cell-depleted T cells, or PBMCs supplied cDNA or gDNA.

The table came from immunoSEQ multiplex PCR; TCRdb's copy has only in-frame clones and leaves some out. The repertoire holds approximately 130,000 clones, with 77% as singletons. The germline gives CDR1 LNHDA, CDR2 SQIVND (reference sequence). V lost 3 bases to trimming and J lost 7 bases; unmatched junction nucleotides: 5. This CDR3 is 15 amino acids long. This clone occurred a few times. The source is a man older than 75 with acute or convalescent COVID-19. The sequencing sample was made of peripheral blood. The chain recombines TRBV19 with TRBJ1-6; 8 bases agree with TRBD1. This CDR3 is CASSIGRGLNSPLHF. DNA for the CDR3: TGTGCCAGTAGTATTGGCAGGGGGCTCAATTCACCCCTCCACTTT.